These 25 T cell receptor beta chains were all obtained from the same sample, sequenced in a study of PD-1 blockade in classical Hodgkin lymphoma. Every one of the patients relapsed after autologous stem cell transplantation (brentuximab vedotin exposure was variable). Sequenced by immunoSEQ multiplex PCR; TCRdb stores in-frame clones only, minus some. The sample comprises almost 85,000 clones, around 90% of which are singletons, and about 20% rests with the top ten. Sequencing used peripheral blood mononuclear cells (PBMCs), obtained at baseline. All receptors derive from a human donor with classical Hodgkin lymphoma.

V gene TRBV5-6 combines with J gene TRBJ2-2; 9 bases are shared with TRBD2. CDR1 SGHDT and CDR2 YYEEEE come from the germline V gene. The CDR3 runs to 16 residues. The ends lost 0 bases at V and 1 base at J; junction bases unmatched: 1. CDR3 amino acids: CASSLDSGGNTGELFF. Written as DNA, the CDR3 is TGTGCCAGCAGCTTGGATAGCGGGGGGAACACCGGGGAGCTGTTTTTT.

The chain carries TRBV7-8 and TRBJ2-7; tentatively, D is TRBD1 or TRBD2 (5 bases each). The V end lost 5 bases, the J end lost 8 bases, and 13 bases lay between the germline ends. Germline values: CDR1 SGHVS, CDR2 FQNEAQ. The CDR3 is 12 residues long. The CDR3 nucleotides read TGTGCCAGCAGCCCCGGGACGCCAAAGCAGTACTTC. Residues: CASSPGTPKQYF.

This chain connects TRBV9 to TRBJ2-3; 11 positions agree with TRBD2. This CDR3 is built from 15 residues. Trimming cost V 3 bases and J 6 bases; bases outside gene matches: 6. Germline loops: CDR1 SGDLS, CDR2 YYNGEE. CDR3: CASSGSGRAADTQYF. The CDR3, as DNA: TGTGCCAGCAGCGGTAGCGGGAGGGCCGCCGATACGCAGTATTTT.

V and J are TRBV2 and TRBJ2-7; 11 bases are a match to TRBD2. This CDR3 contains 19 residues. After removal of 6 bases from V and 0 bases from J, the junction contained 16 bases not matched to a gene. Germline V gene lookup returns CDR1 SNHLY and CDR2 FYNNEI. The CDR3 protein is CASRLTEASGRSSSYEQYF. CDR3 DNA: TGTGCCAGCAGACTAACCGAGGCTAGCGGGAGGTCTAGCTCCTACGAGCAGTACTTC.

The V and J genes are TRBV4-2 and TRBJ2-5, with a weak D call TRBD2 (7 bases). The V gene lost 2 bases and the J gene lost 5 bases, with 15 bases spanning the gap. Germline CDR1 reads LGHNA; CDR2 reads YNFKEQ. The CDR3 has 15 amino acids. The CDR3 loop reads CASSQNREGRETQYF. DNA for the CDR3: TGTGCCAGCAGCCAAAACAGGGAGGGCCGGGAGACCCAGTACTTC.

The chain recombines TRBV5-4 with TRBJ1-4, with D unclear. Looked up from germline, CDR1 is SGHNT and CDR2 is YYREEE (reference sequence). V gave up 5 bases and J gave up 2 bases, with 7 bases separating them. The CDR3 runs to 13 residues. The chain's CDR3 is CASRPSTNEKLFF. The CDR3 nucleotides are TGTGCCAGCAGGCCGAGTACTAATGAAAAACTGTTTTTT.

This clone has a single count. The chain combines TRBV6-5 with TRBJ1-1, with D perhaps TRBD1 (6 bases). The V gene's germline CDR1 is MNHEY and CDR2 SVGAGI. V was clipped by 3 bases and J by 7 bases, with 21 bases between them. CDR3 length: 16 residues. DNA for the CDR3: TGTGCCAGCAGTTATTCAAGACCAGGGGTAGACGGTGAAGCTTTCTTT. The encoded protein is CASSYSRPGVDGEAFF.

The CDR3 sequence is CSVGDWEQYF. The CDR3 DNA is TGCAGCGTTGGCGACTGGGAGCAGTACTTC. The rearrangement links TRBV29-1 to TRBJ2-7; D is ambiguous. This CDR3 region has 10 residues. Germline values: CDR1 SQVTM, CDR2 ANQGSEA. The V end lost 4 bases, the J end lost 7 bases, and 8 bases lay between the germline ends.

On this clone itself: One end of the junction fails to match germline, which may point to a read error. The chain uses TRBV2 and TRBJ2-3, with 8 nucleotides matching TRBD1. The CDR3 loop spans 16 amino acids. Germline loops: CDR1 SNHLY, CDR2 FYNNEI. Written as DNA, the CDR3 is TGTGCCAGCAGGGAAGCAGGGGGCGGAAGAACAGATACGCAGTATTTT. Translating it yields CASREAGGGRTDTQYF.

CDR3 sequence reads: CASSLDAMNTEAFF. As DNA, the CDR3 is TGTGCCAGCAGCTTGGATGCCATGAACACTGAAGCTTTCTTT. V and J are TRBV5-4 and TRBJ1-1; D unresolved. V was cut by 0 bases and J by 0 bases, with 6 bases left in between. Germline CDR1 is SGHNT and CDR2 is YYREEE (reference sequence). The CDR3 consists of 14 residues.

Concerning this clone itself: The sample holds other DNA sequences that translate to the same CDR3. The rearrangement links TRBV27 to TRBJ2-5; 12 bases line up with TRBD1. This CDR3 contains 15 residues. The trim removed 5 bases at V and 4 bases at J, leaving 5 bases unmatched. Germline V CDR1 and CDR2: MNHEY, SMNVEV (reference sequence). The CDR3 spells CASSPRDRGRETQYF. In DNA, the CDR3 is TGTGCCAGCAGTCCCAGGGACAGGGGGCGAGAGACCCAGTACTTC.

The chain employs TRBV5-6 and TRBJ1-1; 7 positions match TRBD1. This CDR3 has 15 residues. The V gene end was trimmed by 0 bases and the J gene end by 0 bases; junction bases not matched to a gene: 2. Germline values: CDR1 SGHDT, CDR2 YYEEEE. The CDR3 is CASSLGQGVNTEAFF. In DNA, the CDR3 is TGTGCCAGCAGCTTGGGGCAGGGGGTGAACACTGAAGCTTTCTTT. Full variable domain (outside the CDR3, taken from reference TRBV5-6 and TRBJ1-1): DAGVTQSPTHLIKTRGQQVTLRCSPKSGHDTVSWYQQALGQGPQFIFQYYEEEERQRGNFPDRFSGHQFPNYSSELNVNALLLGDSALYLCASSLGQGVNTEAFFGQGTRLTVV.

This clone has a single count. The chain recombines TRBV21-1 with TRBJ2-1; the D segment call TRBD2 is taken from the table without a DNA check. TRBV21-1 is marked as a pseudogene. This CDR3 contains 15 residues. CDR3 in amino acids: CASSKAGSSYNEQFF. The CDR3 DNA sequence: TGTGCCAGCAGCAAAGCGGGGAGCTCCTACAATGAGCAGTTCTTC.

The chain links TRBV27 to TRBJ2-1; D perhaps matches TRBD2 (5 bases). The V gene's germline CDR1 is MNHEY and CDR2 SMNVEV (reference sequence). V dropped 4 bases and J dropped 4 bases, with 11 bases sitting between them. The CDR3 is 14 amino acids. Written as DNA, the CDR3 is TGTGCCAGCAGTTCTTGGGGAGATTACAATGAGCAGTTCTTC. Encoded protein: CASSSWGDYNEQFF.

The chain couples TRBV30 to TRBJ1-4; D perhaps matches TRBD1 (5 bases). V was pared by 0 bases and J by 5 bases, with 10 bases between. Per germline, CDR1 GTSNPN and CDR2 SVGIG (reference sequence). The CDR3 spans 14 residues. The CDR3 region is CAWSVPPGNEKLFF. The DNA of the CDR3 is TGTGCCTGGAGTGTACCGCCAGGGAATGAAAAACTGTTTTTT.

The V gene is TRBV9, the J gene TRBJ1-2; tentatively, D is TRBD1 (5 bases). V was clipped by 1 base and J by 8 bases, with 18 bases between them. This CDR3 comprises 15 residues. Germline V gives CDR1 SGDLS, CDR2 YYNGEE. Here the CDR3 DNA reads TGTGCCAGCAGCGTACAAGGGGCTCTGTCGGTCGGCTACACCTTC. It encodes CASSVQGALSVGYTF.

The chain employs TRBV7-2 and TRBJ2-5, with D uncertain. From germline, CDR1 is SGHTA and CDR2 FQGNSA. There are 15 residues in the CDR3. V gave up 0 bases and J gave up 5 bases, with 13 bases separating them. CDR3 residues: CASSLAAINKETQYF. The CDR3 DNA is TGTGCCAGCAGCTTAGCGGCTATAAACAAGGAGACCCAGTACTTC.

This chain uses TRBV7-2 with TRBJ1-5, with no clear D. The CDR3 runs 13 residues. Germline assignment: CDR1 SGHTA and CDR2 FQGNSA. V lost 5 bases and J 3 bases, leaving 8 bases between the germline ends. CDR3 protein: CASSSGLNQPQHF. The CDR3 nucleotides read TGTGCCAGCAGCAGCGGACTCAATCAGCCCCAGCATTTT.

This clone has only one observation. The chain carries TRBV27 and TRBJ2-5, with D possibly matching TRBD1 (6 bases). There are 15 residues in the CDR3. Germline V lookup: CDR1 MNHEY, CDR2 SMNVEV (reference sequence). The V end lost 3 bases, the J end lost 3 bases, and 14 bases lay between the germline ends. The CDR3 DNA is TGTGCCAGCAGTTTCCATGGGGGCAGGGAAGAGACCCAGTACTTC. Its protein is CASSFHGGREETQYF.

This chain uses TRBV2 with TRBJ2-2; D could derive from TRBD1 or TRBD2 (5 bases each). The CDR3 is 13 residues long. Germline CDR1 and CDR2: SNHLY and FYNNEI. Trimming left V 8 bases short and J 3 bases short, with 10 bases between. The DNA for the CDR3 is TGTGCCAGCGGGGGACCAGACACCGGGGAGCTGTTTTTT. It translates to CASGGPDTGELFF. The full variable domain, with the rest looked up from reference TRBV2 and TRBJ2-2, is EPEVTQTPSHQVTQMGQEVILRCVPISNHLYFYWYRQILGQKVEFLVSFYNNEISEKSEIFDDQFSVERPDGSNFTLKIRSTKLEDSAMYFCASGGPDTGELFFGEGSRLTVL.

This chain's CDR3 is CASSYRGTGDYEQYF. The CDR3 DNA is TGTGCCAGCAGTTACAGGGGGACAGGGGACTACGAGCAGTACTTC. The chain recombines TRBV6-5 with TRBJ2-7, with TRBD1 identical over 10 bases. The CDR3 is 15 residues long. Germline V gene lookup returns CDR1 MNHEY and CDR2 SVGAGI. V lost 2 bases, J lost 3 bases, and 4 bases stayed unmatched.

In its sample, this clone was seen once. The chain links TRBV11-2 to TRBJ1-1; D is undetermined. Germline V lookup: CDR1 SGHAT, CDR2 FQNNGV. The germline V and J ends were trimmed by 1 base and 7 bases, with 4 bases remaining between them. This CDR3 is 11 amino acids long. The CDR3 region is CASSLAVEAFF. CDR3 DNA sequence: TGTGCCAGCAGCTTAGCAGTTGAAGCTTTCTTT.

CDR3 sequence: CASAPGGNTEAFF. The CDR3 DNA sequence: TGCGCCAGCGCCCCAGGGGGGAACACTGAAGCTTTCTTT. V and J are TRBV10-2 and TRBJ1-1; 7 bases align to TRBD1. The J segment lost 1 base and the V segment lost 8 bases, leaving 4 bases of the junction unmatched. Germline CDR1 reads WSHSY; CDR2 reads SAAADI. This CDR3 contains 13 residues.

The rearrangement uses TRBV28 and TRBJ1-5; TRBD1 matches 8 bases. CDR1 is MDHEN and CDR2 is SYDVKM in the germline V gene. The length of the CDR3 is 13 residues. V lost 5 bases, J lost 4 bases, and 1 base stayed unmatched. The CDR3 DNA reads TGTGCCAGCAGTGGGACAGGTAATCAGCCCCAGCATTTT. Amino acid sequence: CASSGTGNQPQHF.

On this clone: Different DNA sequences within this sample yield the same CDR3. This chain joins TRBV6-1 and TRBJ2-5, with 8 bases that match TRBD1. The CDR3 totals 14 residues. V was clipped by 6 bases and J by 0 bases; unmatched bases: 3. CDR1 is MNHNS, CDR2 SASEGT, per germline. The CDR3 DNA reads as TGTGCCAGCAGATACAGGGGGGACCAAGAGACCCAGTACTTC. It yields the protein CASRYRGDQETQYF.